Presented here are 18 T cell receptor beta chains from one specimen sequenced in a study of cytomegalovirus exposure and HLA in healthy donors. The PCR employed 60 Vbeta primers together with 13 Jbeta primers. Some clones are missing from TCRdb's copy, which holds only in-frame ones; the method was immunoSEQ multiplex PCR. Here the sample table reports about 130,000 clones. Sequencing was performed on PBMCs. These receptors originate from a woman aged 60-70 years in good health and CMV-seronegative.

The rearrangement links TRBV5-1 to TRBJ2-3; 16 bases map to TRBD2. V shed 7 bases, J shed 2 bases, and the junction held 1 base outside the gene matches. Germline V gives CDR1 SGHRS, CDR2 YFSETQ. This CDR3 has 15 amino acids. CDR3 in amino acids: CASGTSGGVTDTQYF. The CDR3 bases are TGCGCCAGCGGGACTAGCGGGGGGGTCACAGATACGCAGTATTTT.

The chain uses TRBV28 and TRBJ1-2; 8 bases agree with TRBD1. The V gene end was trimmed by 6 bases and the J gene end by 4 bases; junction bases not matched to a gene: 19. CDR1 is MDHEN and CDR2 is SYDVKM in the germline V gene. CDR3 length: 18 amino acids. The CDR3 protein is CASRGRTGLNPRAYGYTF. The CDR3 DNA follows: TGTGCCAGCAGGGGAAGGACAGGGTTAAACCCCCGCGCCTATGGCTACACCTTC.

The chain links TRBV21-1 to TRBJ2-7; the table names TRBD2, a call not compared with the DNA. TRBV21-1 is a listed pseudogene. CDR3 length equals 13 residues. This CDR3 is CASSKGLAGEQYF. The CDR3, as DNA: TGTGCCAGCAGCAAAGGGCTAGCTGGCGAGCAGTACTTC.

The chain uses TRBV28 and TRBJ2-7, with D possibly being TRBD2 (6 bases). V was clipped by 10 bases and J by 2 bases, with 18 bases between them. Germline CDR1 MDHEN, CDR2 SYDVKM. This CDR3 region has 14 residues. CDR3: CATTTEGGAYEQYF. CDR3 DNA sequence: TGTGCCACCACCACGGAGGGCGGGGCCTACGAGCAGTACTTC.

The chain uses TRBV6-5 and TRBJ1-1, with D possibly matching TRBD1 (5 bases). The CDR3 consists of 14 residues. Germline V gene data show CDR1 as MNHEY and CDR2 as SVGAGI. V lost 7 bases and J 1 base, leaving 13 bases between the germline ends. The CDR3 region is CASTRGVQNTEAFF. In DNA form, the CDR3 reads TGTGCCAGCACCCGGGGGGTTCAGAACACTGAAGCTTTCTTT.

V and J are TRBV6-1 and TRBJ1-2; tentatively, D is TRBD1 (5 bases). Trimming removed 4 bases from V and 4 bases from J, with 10 bases in between. Germline values: CDR1 MNHNS, CDR2 SASEGT. The CDR3 consists of 13 residues. The CDR3 DNA reads as TGTGCCAGCAGTGGATCAGGGTCCTATGGCTACACCTTC. Translation: CASSGSGSYGYTF.

The chain links TRBV2 to TRBJ1-5; D uncertain. The germline V gene encodes CDR1 SNHLY and CDR2 FYNNEI. This CDR3 has 13 amino acids. The ends were cut back, 6 bases at V and 4 bases at J, with 10 bases in the middle. The CDR3 nucleotides read TGTGCCAGCAGGGCAGTTTGGAATCAGCCCCAGCATTTT. Protein: CASRAVWNQPQHF.

This sequence joins TRBV29-1 and TRBJ1-4; TRBD1 is a possible D gene (6 bases). This CDR3 is 13 amino acids long. Germline CDR1 SQVTM, CDR2 ANQGSEA. V lost 1 base and J 8 bases, leaving 11 bases between the germline ends. DNA of the CDR3: TGCAGCGTTGAAGCCCCGGGGGGCGAAAAACTGTTTTTT. This gives the protein CSVEAPGGEKLFF.

The CDR3 sequence is CATTLTSGRASYNEQFF. DNA for the CDR3: TGTGCCACTACCCTGACTAGCGGGAGGGCATCGTACAATGAGCAGTTCTTC. The chain uses TRBV28 and TRBJ2-1; 14 nucleotides line up with TRBD2. V lost 10 bases, J lost 4 bases, and 12 bases stayed unmatched. CDR1 is MDHEN, CDR2 SYDVKM, per germline. CDR3 length equals 17 residues. Using reference TRBV28 and TRBJ2-1 for the parts outside the CDR3, the full variable domain is DVKVTQSSRYLVKRTGEKVFLECVQDMDHENMFWYRQDPGLGLRLIYFSYDVKMKEKGDIPEGYSVSREKKERFSLILESASTNQTSMYLCATTLTSGRASYNEQFFGPGTRLTVL.

The chain has TRBV28 and TRBJ2-5, with D perhaps matching TRBD2 (6 bases). CDR3 size: 16 residues. The ends were cut back, 1 base at V and 1 base at J, with 13 bases in the middle. CDR1 and CDR2 (germline): MDHEN, SYDVKM. CDR3 amino acids: CASSLFTGGAQETQYF. CDR3 in DNA: TGTGCCAGCAGTTTATTTACGGGCGGGGCCCAAGAGACCCAGTACTTC.

The gene calls are TRBV15 and TRBJ2-3, with D tentatively TRBD1 (6 bases). V was clipped by 5 bases and J by 4 bases, with 19 bases between them. Germline V gene data show CDR1 as LNHNV and CDR2 as YYDKDF (reference sequence). The CDR3 contains 16 residues. CDR3 DNA: TGTGCCACCAGCGCGAGCCCGGGACAAGGGCCAGATACGCAGTATTTT. Translating it yields CATSASPGQGPDTQYF.

This chain uses TRBV28 with TRBJ1-5; D uncertain. Deletions cut 0 bases from V and 2 bases from J, with 11 bases between. The CDR3 is made up of 16 amino acids. The germline V gene encodes CDR1 MDHEN and CDR2 SYDVKM. In nucleotides, the CDR3 is TGTGCCAGCAGTTTATGGCTACCGAGCGGCAATCAGCCCCAGCATTTT. It yields the protein CASSLWLPSGNQPQHF.

The rearrangement links TRBV5-1 to TRBJ2-1, with TRBD2 matching 13 bases. CDR1 and CDR2 (germline): SGHRS, YFSETQ. The CDR3 is made up of 16 amino acids. Germline trimming cut 2 bases from V and 6 bases from J; bases unmatched to any gene: 5. The DNA for the CDR3 is TGCGCCAGCAGCTTCCGGACTAGCGGGAGTCTCAATGAGCAGTTCTTC. Translated: CASSFRTSGSLNEQFF.

This chain links TRBV11-1 with TRBJ2-7; 8 nucleotides align to TRBD1. V dropped 0 bases and J dropped 3; count of bases not matched to a gene: 13. Germline V CDR1 and CDR2: SGHAT, FQDESV (reference sequence). There are 18 residues in the CDR3. CDR3 residues: CASSLAGFWDRKSYEQYF. In DNA form, the CDR3 reads TGTGCCAGCAGCTTAGCAGGTTTTTGGGACAGGAAAAGCTACGAGCAGTACTTC.

V usage is TRBV5-1 and J usage is TRBJ2-2; TRBD1 agrees at 8 bases. In germline, CDR1 is SGHRS, CDR2 YFSETQ. V gave up 2 bases and J gave up 5 bases; unmatched junction bases: 8. This CDR3 contains 16 residues. The CDR3 region is CASSFTGTGGTGELFF. CDR3 bases: TGCGCCAGCAGCTTTACCGGGACAGGCGGGACCGGGGAGCTGTTTTTT.

The genes are TRBV28 and TRBJ2-1, with D tentatively TRBD1 (5 bases). The CDR3 extends over 13 amino acids. Between the trimmed V and J ends, which lost 6 bases and 6 bases, there was a span of 12 bases. Per the germline V gene, CDR1 is MDHEN and CDR2 is SYDVKM. Here the CDR3 DNA reads TGTGCCAGCAGGGGGCAGGTCCCCAATGAGCAGTTCTTC. It translates to CASRGQVPNEQFF.

The rearrangement joins TRBV9 to TRBJ2-3; 10 positions agree with TRBD1. Unmatched junction bases numbered 9, after V lost 0 bases and J lost 5 bases. The germline CDR1 and CDR2 sequences are SGDLS and YYNGEE. This CDR3 has 17 residues. The CDR3 DNA is TGTGCCAGCAGCGTAGGGGTAAAGGGACAGGGGCTAGATACGCAGTATTTT. It specifies CASSVGVKGQGLDTQYF.

The V gene is TRBV28, the J gene TRBJ2-2; D is uncertain. Germline CDR1 and CDR2: MDHEN and SYDVKM. The CDR3 covers 15 residues. V lost 7 bases and J lost 5, with 17 bases in between. CDR3 region: CASTSTLLGTGELFF. The CDR3, as DNA: TGTGCCAGCACATCGACACTTCTTGGGACCGGGGAGCTGTTTTTT.